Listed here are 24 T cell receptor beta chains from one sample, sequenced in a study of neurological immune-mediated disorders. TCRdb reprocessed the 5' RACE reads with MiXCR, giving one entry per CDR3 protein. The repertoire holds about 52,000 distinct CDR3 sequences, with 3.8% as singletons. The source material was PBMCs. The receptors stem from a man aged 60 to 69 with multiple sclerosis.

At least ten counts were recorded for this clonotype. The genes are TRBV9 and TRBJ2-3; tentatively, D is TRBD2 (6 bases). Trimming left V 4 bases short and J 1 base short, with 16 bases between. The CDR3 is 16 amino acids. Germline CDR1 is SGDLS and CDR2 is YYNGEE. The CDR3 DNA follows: TGTGCCAGCAGCATTGGGGGGACGAAACGCACAGATACGCAGTATTTT. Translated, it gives CASSIGGTKRTDTQYF.

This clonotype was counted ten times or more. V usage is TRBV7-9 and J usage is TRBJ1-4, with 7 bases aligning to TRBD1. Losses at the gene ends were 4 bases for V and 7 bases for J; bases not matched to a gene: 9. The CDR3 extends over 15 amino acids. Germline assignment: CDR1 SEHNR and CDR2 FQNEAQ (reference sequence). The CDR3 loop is CASSSDRDYAEKLFF. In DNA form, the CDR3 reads TGTGCCAGCAGCTCAGACAGGGATTACGCTGAAAAACTGTTTTTT.

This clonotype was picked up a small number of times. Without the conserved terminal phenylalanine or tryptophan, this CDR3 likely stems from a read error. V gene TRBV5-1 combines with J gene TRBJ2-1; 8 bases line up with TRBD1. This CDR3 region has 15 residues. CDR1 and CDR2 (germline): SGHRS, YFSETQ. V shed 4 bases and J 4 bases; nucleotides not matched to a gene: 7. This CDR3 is CASSKDRAGYNEQFN. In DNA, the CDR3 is TGCGCCAGCAGCAAGGACAGGGCAGGGTACAATGAGCAGTTCAAC.

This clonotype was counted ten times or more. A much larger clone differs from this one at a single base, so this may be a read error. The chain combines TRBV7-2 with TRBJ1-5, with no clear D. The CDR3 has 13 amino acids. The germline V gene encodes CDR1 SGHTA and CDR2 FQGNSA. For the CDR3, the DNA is TGTGCCAGCAGCTTAGCCTCTTATCAGCACCAGCATTTT. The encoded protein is CASSLASYQHQHF. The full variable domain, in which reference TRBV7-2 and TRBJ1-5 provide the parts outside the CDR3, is GAGVSQSPSNKVTEKGKDVELRCDPISGHTALYWYRQSLGQGLEFLIYFQGNSAPDKSGLPSDRFSAERTGGSVSTLTIQRTQQEDSAVYLCASSLASYQHQHFGDGTRLSIL.

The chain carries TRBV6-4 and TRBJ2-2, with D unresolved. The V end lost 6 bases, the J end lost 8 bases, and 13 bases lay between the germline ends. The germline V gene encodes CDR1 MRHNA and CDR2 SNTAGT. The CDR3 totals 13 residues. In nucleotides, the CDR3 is TGTGCCAGCAGCAAAACAACCGAGGGGGAGCTGTTTTTT. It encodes CASSKTTEGELFF.

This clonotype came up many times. The CDR3 region is CSVDMTRGTQYF. CDR3 DNA: TGCAGCGTTGACATGACCAGAGGGACCCAGTACTTC. This sequence joins TRBV29-1 and TRBJ2-5; D remains unclear. Germline V lookup: CDR1 SQVTM, CDR2 ANQGSEA. V was cut by 3 bases and J by 7 bases, with 12 bases left in between. The length of the CDR3 is 12 residues.

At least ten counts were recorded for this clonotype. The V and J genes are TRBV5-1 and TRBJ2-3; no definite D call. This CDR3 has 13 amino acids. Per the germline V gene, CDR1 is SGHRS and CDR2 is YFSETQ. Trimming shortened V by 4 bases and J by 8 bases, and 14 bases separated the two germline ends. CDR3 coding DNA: TGCGCCAGCAGCCACATAGGGCTTGTTACGCAGTATTTT. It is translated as CASSHIGLVTQYF.

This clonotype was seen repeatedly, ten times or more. The CDR3 sequence is CASSQGQEPFGYTF. The CDR3 bases are TGCGCCAGCAGCCAAGGACAGGAGCCTTTTGGCTACACCTTC. V is TRBV5-1 and J is TRBJ1-2; 7 bases fit TRBD1. The V and J ends lost 4 bases and 7 bases, in that order; junction bases with no gene match: 10. Germline CDR1 reads SGHRS; CDR2 reads YFSETQ. CDR3 length: 14 amino acids. The full variable domain, completed using reference TRBV5-1 and TRBJ1-2, is KAGVTQTPRYLIKTRGQQVTLSCSPISGHRSVSWYQQTPGQGLQFLFEYFSETQRNKGNFPGRFSGRQFSNSRSEMNVSTLELGDSALYLCASSQGQEPFGYTFGSGTRLTVV.

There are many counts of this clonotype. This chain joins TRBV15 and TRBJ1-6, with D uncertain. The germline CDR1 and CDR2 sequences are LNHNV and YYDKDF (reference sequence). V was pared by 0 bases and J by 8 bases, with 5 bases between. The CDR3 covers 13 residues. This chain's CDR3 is CATSREGDSPLHF. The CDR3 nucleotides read TGTGCCACCAGCAGAGAGGGTGATTCACCCCTCCACTTT.

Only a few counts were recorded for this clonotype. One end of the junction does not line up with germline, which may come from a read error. CDR3 coding DNA: TGTGCCAGCAGCTTGGAGAGGGGTAATTCAACCCTCAACTTT. It encodes CASSLERGNSTLNF. This chain links TRBV7-3 with TRBJ1-6; D is perhaps TRBD1 (5 bases). The CDR3 totals 14 residues. From germline, CDR1 is SGHTA and CDR2 FQGTGA.

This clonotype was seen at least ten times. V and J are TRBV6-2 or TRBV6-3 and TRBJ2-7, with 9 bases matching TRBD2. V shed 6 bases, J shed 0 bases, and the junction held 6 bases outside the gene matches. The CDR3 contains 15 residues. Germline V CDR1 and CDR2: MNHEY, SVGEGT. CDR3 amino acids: CASRSRAGGSYEQYF. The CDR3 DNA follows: TGTGCCAGCAGATCGAGAGCGGGAGGCTCCTACGAGCAGTACTTC.

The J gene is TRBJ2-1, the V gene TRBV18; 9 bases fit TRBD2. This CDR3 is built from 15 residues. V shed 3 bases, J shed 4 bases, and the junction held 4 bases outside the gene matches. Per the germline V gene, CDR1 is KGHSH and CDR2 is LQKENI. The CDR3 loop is CASSPRTSEYNEQFF. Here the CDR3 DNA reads TGTGCCAGCTCACCTCGGACTAGCGAGTACAATGAGCAGTTCTTC.

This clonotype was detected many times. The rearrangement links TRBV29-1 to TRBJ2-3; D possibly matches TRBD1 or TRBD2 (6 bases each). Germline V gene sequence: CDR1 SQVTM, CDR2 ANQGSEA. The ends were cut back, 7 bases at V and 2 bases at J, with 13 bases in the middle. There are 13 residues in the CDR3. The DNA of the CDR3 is TGCAGCGACCGGGGGCACAACACAGATACGCAGTATTTT. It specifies CSDRGHNTDTQYF.

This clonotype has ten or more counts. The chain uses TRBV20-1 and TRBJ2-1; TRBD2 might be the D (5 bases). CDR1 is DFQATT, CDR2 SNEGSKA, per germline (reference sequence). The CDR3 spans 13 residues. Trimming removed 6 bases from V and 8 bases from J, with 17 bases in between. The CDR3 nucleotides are TGCAGTGCCCCACGCGGGCCGGCGGATGAGCAGTTCTTC. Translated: CSAPRGPADEQFF.

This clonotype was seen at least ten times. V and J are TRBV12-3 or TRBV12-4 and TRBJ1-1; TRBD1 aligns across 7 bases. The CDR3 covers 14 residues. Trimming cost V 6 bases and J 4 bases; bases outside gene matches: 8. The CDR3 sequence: CASRGVTGITEAFF. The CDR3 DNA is TGTGCCAGCAGGGGAGTGACAGGGATCACTGAAGCTTTCTTT.

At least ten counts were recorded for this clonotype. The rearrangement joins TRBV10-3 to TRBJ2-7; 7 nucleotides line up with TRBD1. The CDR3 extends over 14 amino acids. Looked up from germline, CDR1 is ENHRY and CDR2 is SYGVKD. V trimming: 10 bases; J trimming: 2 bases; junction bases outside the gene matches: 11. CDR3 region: CATVDRDRPYEQYF. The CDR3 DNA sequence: TGTGCCACCGTGGACCGGGACAGACCCTACGAGCAGTACTTC.

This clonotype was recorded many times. The CDR3: CASSSGGSAETQYF. CDR3 DNA sequence: TGTGCCAGCAGTTCCGGGGGGAGTGCTGAGACCCAGTACTTC. The J gene is TRBJ2-5, the V gene TRBV12-3 or TRBV12-4; 7 bases are shared with TRBD2. V shed 4 bases and J 5 bases; nucleotides not matched to a gene: 7. This CDR3 comprises 14 residues.

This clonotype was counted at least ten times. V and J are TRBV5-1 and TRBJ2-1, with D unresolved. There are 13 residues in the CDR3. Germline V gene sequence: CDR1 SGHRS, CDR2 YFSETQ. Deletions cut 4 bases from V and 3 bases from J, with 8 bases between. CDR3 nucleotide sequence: TGCGCCAGCAGCCAAACAGACTACAATGAGCAGTTCTTC. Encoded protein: CASSQTDYNEQFF.

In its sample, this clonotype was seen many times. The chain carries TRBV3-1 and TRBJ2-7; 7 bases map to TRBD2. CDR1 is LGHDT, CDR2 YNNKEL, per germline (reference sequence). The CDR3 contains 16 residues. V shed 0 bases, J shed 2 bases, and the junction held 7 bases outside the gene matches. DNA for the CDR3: TGTGCCAGCAGCCAAGATATGGGAGGGGTAGCCTACGAGCAGTACTTC. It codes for CASSQDMGGVAYEQYF.

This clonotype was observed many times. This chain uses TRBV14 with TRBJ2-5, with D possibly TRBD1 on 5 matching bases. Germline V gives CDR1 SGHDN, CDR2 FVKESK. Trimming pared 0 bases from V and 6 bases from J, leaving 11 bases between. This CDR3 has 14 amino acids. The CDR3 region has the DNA TGTGCCAGCAGCCAAGATGGGCAGGGTCAGACCCAGTACTTC. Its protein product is CASSQDGQGQTQYF.

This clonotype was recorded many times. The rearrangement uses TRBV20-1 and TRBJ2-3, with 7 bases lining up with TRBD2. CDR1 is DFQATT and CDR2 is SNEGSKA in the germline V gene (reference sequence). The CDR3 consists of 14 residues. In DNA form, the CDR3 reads TGCAGGGGGATCGAGCGGGGAAGGACAGATACGCAGTATTTT. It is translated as CRGIERGRTDTQYF.

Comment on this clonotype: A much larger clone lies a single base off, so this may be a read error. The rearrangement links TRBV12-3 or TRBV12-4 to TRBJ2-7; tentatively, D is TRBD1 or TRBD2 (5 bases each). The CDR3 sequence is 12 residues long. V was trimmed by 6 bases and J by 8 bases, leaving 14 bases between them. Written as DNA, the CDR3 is TGTGCCAGCAGCCCCGGGGCTTACAAGCAGTACTTC. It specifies CASSPGAYKQYF.

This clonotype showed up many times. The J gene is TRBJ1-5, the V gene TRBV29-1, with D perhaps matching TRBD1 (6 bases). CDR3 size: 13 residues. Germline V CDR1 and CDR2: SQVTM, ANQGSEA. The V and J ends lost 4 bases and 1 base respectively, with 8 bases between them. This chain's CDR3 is CSVGQGSNQPQHF. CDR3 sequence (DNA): TGCAGCGTTGGGCAGGGGAGCAATCAGCCCCAGCATTTT.

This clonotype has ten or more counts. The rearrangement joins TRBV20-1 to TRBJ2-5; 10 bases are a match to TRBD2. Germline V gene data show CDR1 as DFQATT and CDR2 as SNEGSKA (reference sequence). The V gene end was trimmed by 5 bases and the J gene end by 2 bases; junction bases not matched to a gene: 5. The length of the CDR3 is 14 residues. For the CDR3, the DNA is TGCAGTGCTGGTAGGACTAGCGGACAAGAGACCCAGTACTTC. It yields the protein CSAGRTSGQETQYF.